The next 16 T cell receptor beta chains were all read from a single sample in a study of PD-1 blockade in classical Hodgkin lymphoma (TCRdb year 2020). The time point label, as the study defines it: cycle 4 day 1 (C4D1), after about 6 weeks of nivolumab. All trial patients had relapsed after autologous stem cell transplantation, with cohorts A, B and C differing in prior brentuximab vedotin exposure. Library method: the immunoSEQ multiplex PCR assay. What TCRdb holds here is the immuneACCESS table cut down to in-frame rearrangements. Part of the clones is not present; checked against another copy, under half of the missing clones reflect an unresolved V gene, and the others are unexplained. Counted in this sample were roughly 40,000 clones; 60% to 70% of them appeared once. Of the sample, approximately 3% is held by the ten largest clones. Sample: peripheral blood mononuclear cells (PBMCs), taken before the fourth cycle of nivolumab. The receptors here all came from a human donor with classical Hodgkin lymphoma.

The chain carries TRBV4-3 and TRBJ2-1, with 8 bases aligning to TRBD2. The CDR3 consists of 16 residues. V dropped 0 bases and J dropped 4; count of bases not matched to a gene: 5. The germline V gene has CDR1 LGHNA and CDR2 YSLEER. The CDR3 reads CASSQEIERGYNEQFF. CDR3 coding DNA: TGCGCCAGCAGCCAAGAGATCGAGCGGGGGTACAATGAGCAGTTCTTC.

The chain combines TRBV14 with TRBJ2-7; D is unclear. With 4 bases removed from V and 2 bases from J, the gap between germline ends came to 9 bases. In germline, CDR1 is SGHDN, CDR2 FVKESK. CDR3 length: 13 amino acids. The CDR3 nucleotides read TGTGCCAGCAGCCCGGACCTGGCCTACGAGCAGTACTTC. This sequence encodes CASSPDLAYEQYF.

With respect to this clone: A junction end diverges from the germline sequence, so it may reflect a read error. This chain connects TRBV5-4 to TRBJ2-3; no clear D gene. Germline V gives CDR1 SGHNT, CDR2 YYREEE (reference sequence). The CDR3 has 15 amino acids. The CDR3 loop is CASSQFERSTDTQYF. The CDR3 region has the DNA TGCGCCAGCAGCCAGTTTGAGCGTAGCACAGATACGCAGTATTTT. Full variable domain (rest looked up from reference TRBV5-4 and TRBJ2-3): ETGVTQSPTHLIKTRGQQVTLRCSSQSGHNTVSWYQQALGQGPQFIFQYYREEENGRGNFPPRFSGLQFPNYSSELNVNALELDDSALYLCASSQFERSTDTQYFGPGTRLTVL.

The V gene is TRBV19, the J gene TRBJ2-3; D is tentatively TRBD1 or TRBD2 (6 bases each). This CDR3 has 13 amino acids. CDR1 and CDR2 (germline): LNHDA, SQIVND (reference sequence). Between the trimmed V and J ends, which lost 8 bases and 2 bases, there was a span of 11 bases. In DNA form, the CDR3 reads TGTGCCAGTCGGGGGCATTCCACAGATACGCAGTATTTT. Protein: CASRGHSTDTQYF.

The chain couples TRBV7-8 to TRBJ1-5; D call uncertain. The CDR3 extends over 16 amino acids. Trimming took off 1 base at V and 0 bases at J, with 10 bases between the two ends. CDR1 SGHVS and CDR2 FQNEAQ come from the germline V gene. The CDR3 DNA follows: TGTGCCAGCAGCTTAGAGGGTCTCGGTAGCAATCAGCCCCAGCATTTT. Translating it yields CASSLEGLGSNQPQHF.

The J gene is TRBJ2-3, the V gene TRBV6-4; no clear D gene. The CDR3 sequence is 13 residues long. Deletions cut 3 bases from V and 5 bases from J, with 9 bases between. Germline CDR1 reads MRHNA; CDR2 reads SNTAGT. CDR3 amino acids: CASSEEGGDTQYF. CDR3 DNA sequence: TGTGCCAGCAGTGAGGAAGGCGGAGATACGCAGTATTTT.

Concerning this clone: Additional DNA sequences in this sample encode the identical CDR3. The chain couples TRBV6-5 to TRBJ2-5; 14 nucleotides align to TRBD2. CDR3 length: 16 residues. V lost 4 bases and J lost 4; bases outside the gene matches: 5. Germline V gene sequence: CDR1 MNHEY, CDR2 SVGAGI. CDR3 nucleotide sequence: TGTGCCAGCAGTTCGGGACTAGCGGGGGATCTAGAGACCCAGTACTTC. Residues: CASSSGLAGDLETQYF.

This CDR3 is CASSPVAQGGYEQYF. DNA of the CDR3: TGTGCCAGCTCACCTGTGGCACAGGGCGGCTACGAGCAGTACTTC. V is TRBV18 and J is TRBJ2-7, with D maybe TRBD1 (6 bases). Germline V gene data show CDR1 as KGHSH and CDR2 as LQKENI. The CDR3 spans 15 residues. V dropped 3 bases and J dropped 3 bases, with 15 bases sitting between them.

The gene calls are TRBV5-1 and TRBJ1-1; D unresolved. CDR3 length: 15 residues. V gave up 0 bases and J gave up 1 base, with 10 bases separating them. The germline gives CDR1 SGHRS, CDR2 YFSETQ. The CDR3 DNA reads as TGCGCCAGCAGCTTGGAGGGTACAAAGAACACTGAAGCTTTCTTT. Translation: CASSLEGTKNTEAFF. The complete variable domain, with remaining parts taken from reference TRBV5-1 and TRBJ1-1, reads KAGVTQTPRYLIKTRGQQVTLSCSPISGHRSVSWYQQTPGQGLQFLFEYFSETQRNKGNFPGRFSGRQFSNSRSEMNVSTLELGDSALYLCASSLEGTKNTEAFFGQGTRLTVV.

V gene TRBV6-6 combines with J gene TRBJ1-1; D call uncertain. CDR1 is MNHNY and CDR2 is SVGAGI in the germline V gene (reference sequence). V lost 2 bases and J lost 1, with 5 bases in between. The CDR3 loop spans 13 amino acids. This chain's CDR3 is CASSYPRNTEAFF. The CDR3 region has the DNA TGTGCCAGCAGTTACCCCAGGAACACTGAAGCTTTCTTT.

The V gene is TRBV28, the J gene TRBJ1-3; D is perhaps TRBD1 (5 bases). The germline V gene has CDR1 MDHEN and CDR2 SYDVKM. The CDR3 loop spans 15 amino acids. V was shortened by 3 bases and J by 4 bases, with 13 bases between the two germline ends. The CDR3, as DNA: TGTGCCAGCAGTTTTTTGGGGGGATCCGGAAACACCATATATTTT. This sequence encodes CASSFLGGSGNTIYF.

Here the CDR3 DNA reads TGTGCCAGCAACCCGCGGGGGCCAGGGAGCGAGCAGTACTTC. Residues: CASNPRGPGSEQYF. The V gene is TRBV2, the J gene TRBJ2-7, with D possibly being TRBD2 (7 bases). V lost 7 bases to trimming and J lost 6 bases, with 19 bases between them. Germline V gene data show CDR1 as SNHLY and CDR2 as FYNNEI. This CDR3 is 14 amino acids long.

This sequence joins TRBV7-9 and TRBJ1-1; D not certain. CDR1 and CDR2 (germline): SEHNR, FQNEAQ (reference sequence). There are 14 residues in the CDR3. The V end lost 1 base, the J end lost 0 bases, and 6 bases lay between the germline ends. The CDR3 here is CASSLEVLNTEAFF. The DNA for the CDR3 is TGTGCCAGCAGCTTAGAGGTGCTGAACACTGAAGCTTTCTTT.

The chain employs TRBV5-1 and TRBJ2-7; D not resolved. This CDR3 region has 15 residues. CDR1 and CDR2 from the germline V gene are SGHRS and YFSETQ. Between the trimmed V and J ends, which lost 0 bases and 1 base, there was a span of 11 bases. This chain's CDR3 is CASSLDAGRSYEQYF. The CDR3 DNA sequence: TGCGCCAGCAGCTTGGATGCAGGACGATCCTACGAGCAGTACTTC.

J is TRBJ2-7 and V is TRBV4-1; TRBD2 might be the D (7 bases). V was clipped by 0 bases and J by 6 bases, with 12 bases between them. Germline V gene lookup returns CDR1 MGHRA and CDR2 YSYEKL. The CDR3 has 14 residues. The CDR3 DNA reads TGCGCCAGCAGCCAAGACGCGGGGGCAGGCGAGCAGTACTTC. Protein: CASSQDAGAGEQYF.

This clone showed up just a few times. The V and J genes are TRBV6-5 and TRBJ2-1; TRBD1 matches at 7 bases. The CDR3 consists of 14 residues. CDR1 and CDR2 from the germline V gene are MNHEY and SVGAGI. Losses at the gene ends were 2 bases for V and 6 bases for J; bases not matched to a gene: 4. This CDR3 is CASSYAGTVNEQFF. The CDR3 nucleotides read TGTGCCAGCAGTTACGCCGGGACAGTCAATGAGCAGTTCTTC.